These T cell receptor beta chains were read from a single sample in a study of blood T cell repertoires in COVID-19. Profiled with immunoSEQ multiplex PCR; TCRdb holds only in-frame clones, not every one. The table lists approximately 150,000 clones, approximately 79% of them singletons. Source material: PBMCs or T cells enriched from blood (not recorded which). All receptors derive from a man in his forties with acute COVID-19. The CDR3 runs from the conserved cysteine through the conserved F or W. Each record gives: D gene, J gene, clone size, V gene, CDR3 DNA, CDR3 protein. The D gene is left open where the match is weak. Size is omitted from some rows. Given values are once, few, many or a class for expanded clones.

D: TRBD2; J: TRBJ2-7; size: NA; V: TRBV9; DNA: TGTGCCAGCAGCGTGACGGGACTAGCGGGATCCGAGCAGTACTTC; CDR3: CASSVTGLAGSEQYF
D: NA; J: TRBJ2-7; size: NA; V: TRBV25-1; DNA: TGTGCCAGCAGTGATTACGATGAGACAGGTCTTCGCGAGCAGTACTTC; CDR3: CASSDYDETGLREQYF
D: TRBD2; J: TRBJ2-7; size: NA; V: TRBV2; DNA: TGTGCCAGCAGTGACCGGGACTACCCGAGCTCCTACGAGCAGTACTTC; CDR3: CASSDRDYPSSYEQYF
D: TRBD1; J: TRBJ1-2; size: few; V: TRBV19; DNA: TGTGCCAGTCGGGGGACAGGGGGCAATGATGGCTACACCTTC; CDR3: CASRGTGGNDGYTF
D: NA; J: TRBJ1-1; size: once; V: TRBV5-1; DNA: TGCGCCAGCAGCCAGGCCAGGATCGACACTGAAGCTTTCTTT; CDR3: CASSQARIDTEAFF
D: TRBD1; J: TRBJ1-2; size: NA; V: TRBV6-5; DNA: TGTGCCAGCAGTCCCCAGGGGGCCGTTGGCTACACCTTC; CDR3: CASSPQGAVGYTF
D: TRBD1; J: TRBJ2-3; size: NA; V: TRBV29-1; DNA: TGCAGCGTGAGGACAGGGGGCACAGATACGCAGTATTTT; CDR3: CSVRTGGTDTQYF
D: TRBD1; J: TRBJ2-7; size: NA; V: TRBV6-2/TRBV6-3; DNA: TGTGCCAGCAGTCCCGGGACAGGGACCAACGAGCAGTACTTC; CDR3: CASSPGTGTNEQYF
D: NA; J: TRBJ1-3; size: NA; V: TRBV9; DNA: TGTGCCAGCACCACAGGGACGGCTGGAAACACCATATATTTT; CDR3: CASTTGTAGNTIYF
D: NA; J: TRBJ1-5; size: NA; V: TRBV30; DNA: TGTGCCTGGAGGGGCAGGGCGGGCAATCAGCCCCAGCATTTT; CDR3: CAWRGRAGNQPQHF
D: NA; J: TRBJ2-2; size: NA; V: TRBV7-2; DNA: TGTGCCAGCGCGCCGGGGGTCGCGAACACCGGGGAGCTGTTTTTT; CDR3: CASAPGVANTGELFF
D: NA; J: TRBJ1-3; size: NA; V: TRBV7-9; DNA: TGTGCCAGCAGCTTATCCCTTAACACCATATATTTT; CDR3: CASSLSLNTIYF
D: TRBD1; J: TRBJ2-2; size: NA; V: TRBV7-6; DNA: TGTGCCAGCAGCTTCGGACAGGGGGCCGGGGAGCTGTTTTTT; CDR3: CASSFGQGAGELFF
D: NA; J: TRBJ1-3; size: NA; V: TRBV14; DNA: TGTGCCAGCAGCCGCATTCCCACTGAGAACACCATATATTTT; CDR3: CASSRIPTENTIYF
D: TRBD1; J: TRBJ2-7; size: NA; V: TRBV24-1; DNA: TGTGCCACCAGTGATTGGATTCCGGGACAGGGTTCCTACGAGCAGTACTTC; CDR3: CATSDWIPGQGSYEQYF
D: NA; J: TRBJ2-1; size: NA; V: TRBV27; DNA: TGTGCCAGCAGTCGCTCTCAGGGCAGCTCCTACAATGAGCAGTTCTTC; CDR3: CASSRSQGSSYNEQFF